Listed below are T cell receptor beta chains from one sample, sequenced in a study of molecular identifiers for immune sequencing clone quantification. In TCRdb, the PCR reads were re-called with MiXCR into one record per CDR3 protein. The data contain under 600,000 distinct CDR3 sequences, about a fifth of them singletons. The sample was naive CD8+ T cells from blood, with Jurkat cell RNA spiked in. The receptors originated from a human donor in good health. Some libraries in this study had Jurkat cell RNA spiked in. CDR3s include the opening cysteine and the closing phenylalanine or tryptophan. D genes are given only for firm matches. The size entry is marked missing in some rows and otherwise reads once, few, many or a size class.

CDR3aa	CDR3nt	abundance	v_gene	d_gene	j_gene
CSARPLGPEGYEQYF	TGCAGTGCTAGACCTCTGGGTCCGGAGGGCTACGAGCAGTACTTC	NA	TRBV20-1	NA	TRBJ2-7
CSVEWGESSYEQYF	TGCAGCGTGGAATGGGGGGAGTCCTCCTACGAGCAGTACTTC	many	TRBV29-1	NA	TRBJ2-7
CASSAWGANTGELLF	TGTGCCAGCAGTGCCTGGGGGGCGAACACCGGGGAGCTGCTTTTT	NA	TRBV28	NA	TRBJ2-2
CASSLLASGANVLAF	TGTGCCAGCAGTTTATTAGCCTCTGGGGCCAACGTCCTGGCTTTC	NA	TRBV27	NA	TRBJ2-6
CASSPGTGSEPQHF	TGTGCCAGCAGCCCTGGAACAGGTTCGGAGCCCCAGCATTTT	many	TRBV7-2	NA	TRBJ1-5
CASRNDRAPPINNEQFF	TGTGCCAGCAGAAATGACAGGGCCCCCCCTATAAACAATGAGCAGTTCTTC	NA	TRBV6-2/TRBV6-3	TRBD1	TRBJ2-1
CASSRHDSSTDTQYF	TGTGCCAGCAGTCGTCATGACTCTAGCACAGATACGCAGTATTTT	many	TRBV12-3/TRBV12-4	NA	TRBJ2-3
CATSDTQGWTKNEKLFF	TGTGCCACCAGTGATACACAGGGGTGGACGAAGAATGAAAAACTGTTTTTT	NA	TRBV24-1	TRBD1	TRBJ1-4
CASSFSEGAGEKLFF	TGTGCCAGCAGCTTTTCCGAGGGAGCGGGGGAAAAACTGTTTTTT	many	TRBV13	NA	TRBJ1-4
CASSSLDGELFF	TGTGCCAGCAGCTCATTGGACGGGGAGCTGTTTTTT	few	TRBV7-9	NA	TRBJ2-2
CASSEVAGVQETQYF	TGTGCCAGCAGTGAAGTAGCGGGAGTCCAAGAGACCCAGTACTTC	NA	TRBV12-3/TRBV12-4	TRBD2	TRBJ2-5
CASSYHTSGGTEQYF	TGTGCCAGCAGTTACCATACTAGCGGGGGGACGGAGCAGTACTTC	NA	TRBV6-5	TRBD2	TRBJ2-7
CASSQDYSGLADYEQYF	TGCGCCAGCAGCCAAGATTATTCTGGGCTAGCGGACTACGAGCAGTACTTC	many	TRBV4-3	TRBD2	TRBJ2-7
CSARVASGRSAGELFF	TGCAGTGCTAGAGTTGCTAGCGGGAGGAGCGCCGGGGAGCTGTTTTTT	NA	TRBV20-1	TRBD2	TRBJ2-2
CASSRTPEAFF	TGTGCCAGCAGCCGGACACCTGAAGCTTTCTTT	NA	TRBV12-3/TRBV12-4	NA	TRBJ1-1
CASSLVLAGTVTQYF	TGCGCCAGCAGCCTTGTACTAGCGGGGACAGTGACCCAGTACTTC	NA	TRBV4-1	TRBD2	TRBJ2-5
CASSPWETEAFF	TGTGCCAGCAGCCCTTGGGAAACTGAAGCTTTCTTT	many	TRBV6-2/TRBV6-3	NA	TRBJ1-1
CASSMRGQGDEQFF	TGTGCCAGCAGTATGAGGGGTCAGGGTGATGAGCAGTTCTTC	NA	TRBV21-1	NA	TRBJ2-1
CAISEASSSYEQYF	TGTGCCATCAGCGAGGCCTCGAGCTCCTACGAGCAGTACTTC	NA	TRBV10-3	NA	TRBJ2-7
CASSYLVSYGQYF	TGTGCCAGCAGTTACCTGGTATCCTACGGGCAGTACTTC	once	TRBV6-2/TRBV6-3	NA	TRBJ2-7
CASSPPSLTNSPLHF	TGTGCCAGCAGTCCACCGTCGCTAACTAATTCACCCCTCCACTTT	NA	TRBV27	NA	TRBJ1-6
CASSSGAGGTEAFF	TGTGCCAGCAGCTCCGGAGCGGGGGGCACTGAAGCTTTCTTT	many	TRBV13	NA	TRBJ1-1
CASSVSQGGDSISLMNTEAFF	TGTGCCAGCAGCGTTTCGCAGGGGGGGGATTCGATCAGCTTAATGAACACTGAAGCTTTCTTT	many	TRBV9	TRBD1	TRBJ1-1
CAWSLAYNEQFF	TGTGCCTGGAGCCTCGCTTACAATGAGCAGTTCTTC	many	TRBV30	NA	TRBJ2-1
CASSKLTEQETQYF	TGTGCCAGCAGCAAGCTGACAGAGCAAGAGACCCAGTACTTC	many	TRBV21-1	NA	TRBJ2-5
CASNRDPQYF	TGTGCCAGCAATCGGGACCCCCAGTACTTC	many	TRBV2	NA	TRBJ2-7
CASSLDLTGAEDYGYTF	TGTGCCAGCAGCCTCGACTTGACAGGGGCGGAGGACTATGGCTACACCTTC	NA	TRBV13	TRBD1	TRBJ1-2
CASNPWGTEAGEAQYF	TGTGCCAGCAACCCATGGGGGACCGAGGCTGGAGAGGCCCAGTACTTC	few	TRBV6-5	NA	TRBJ2-5